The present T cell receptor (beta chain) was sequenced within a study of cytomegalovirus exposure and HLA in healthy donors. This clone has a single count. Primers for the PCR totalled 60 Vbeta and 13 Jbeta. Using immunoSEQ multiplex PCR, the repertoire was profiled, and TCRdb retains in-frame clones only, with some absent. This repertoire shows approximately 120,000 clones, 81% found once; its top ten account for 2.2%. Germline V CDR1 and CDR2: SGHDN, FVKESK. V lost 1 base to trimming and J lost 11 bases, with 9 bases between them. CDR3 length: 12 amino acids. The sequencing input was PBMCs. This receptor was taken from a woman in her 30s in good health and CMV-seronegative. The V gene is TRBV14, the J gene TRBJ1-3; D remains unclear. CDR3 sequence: CASSQAPPAIYF. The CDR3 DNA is TGTGCCAGCAGCCAAGCCCCCCCCGCCATATATTTT.